The 5 T cell receptor beta chains reported below all come from one sample, sequenced in a study of cytomegalovirus exposure and HLA in healthy donors. The PCR used 60 Vbeta and 13 Jbeta primers. The protocol was immunoSEQ multiplex PCR, while the TCRdb copy is restricted to in-frame clones and leaves out a portion. Of around 130,000 clones in the sample, about 78% were seen once. What was sequenced was PBMCs. These receptors all stem from a man aged 45-65 years in good health and CMV-seronegative.

V is TRBV19 and J is TRBJ2-1, with TRBD2 matching 7 bases. V was clipped by 6 bases and J by 0 bases; unmatched bases: 17. The CDR3 runs 19 residues. CDR1 is LNHDA and CDR2 is SQIVND in the germline V gene (reference sequence). DNA of the CDR3: TGTGCCAGTAGCCCCGGACTAGTGCAACCTTACAGCTCCTACAATGAGCAGTTCTTC. It specifies CASSPGLVQPYSSYNEQFF.

The chain uses TRBV10-3 and TRBJ2-5; D is perhaps TRBD1 (6 bases). Germline CDR1 ENHRY, CDR2 SYGVKD. V was shortened by 0 bases and J by 6 bases, with 17 bases between the two germline ends. The CDR3 has 16 residues. CDR3 residues: CAISESRTVVGQTQYF. CDR3 DNA: TGTGCCATCAGTGAGTCTCGGACAGTGGTAGGTCAGACCCAGTACTTC.

V is TRBV19 and J is TRBJ2-3; 12 bases match TRBD2. The CDR3 runs 16 residues. Trimming took 4 bases from V and 4 from J; bases not matched to a gene: 6. Germline loops: CDR1 LNHDA, CDR2 SQIVND (reference sequence). The CDR3 here is CASSTGLAGWPDTQYF. The DNA of the CDR3 is TGTGCCAGTAGTACAGGACTAGCGGGATGGCCAGATACGCAGTATTTT.

V usage is TRBV29-1 and J usage is TRBJ2-5, with D uncertain. The CDR3 has 12 amino acids. V was cut by 4 bases and J by 0 bases, with 6 bases left in between. Germline CDR1 is SQVTM and CDR2 is ANQGSEA. CDR3 in DNA: TGCAGCGTTGGGCATAACCAAGAGACCCAGTACTTC. Translated: CSVGHNQETQYF.

As concerns this clone: The sample holds other DNA sequences that translate to the same CDR3. This chain uses TRBV5-1 with TRBJ2-1; 13 nucleotides line up with TRBD2. Germline trimming cut 3 bases from V and 4 bases from J; bases unmatched to any gene: 1. The CDR3 contains 15 residues. Germline assignment: CDR1 SGHRS and CDR2 YFSETQ. CDR3 protein: CASSSGLAGYNEQFF. The CDR3 DNA reads as TGCGCCAGCAGCTCGGGACTAGCGGGGTACAATGAGCAGTTCTTC. Filled out from reference TRBV5-1 and TRBJ2-1, the complete variable domain reads KAGVTQTPRYLIKTRGQQVTLSCSPISGHRSVSWYQQTPGQGLQFLFEYFSETQRNKGNFPGRFSGRQFSNSRSEMNVSTLELGDSALYLCASSSGLAGYNEQFFGPGTRLTVL.